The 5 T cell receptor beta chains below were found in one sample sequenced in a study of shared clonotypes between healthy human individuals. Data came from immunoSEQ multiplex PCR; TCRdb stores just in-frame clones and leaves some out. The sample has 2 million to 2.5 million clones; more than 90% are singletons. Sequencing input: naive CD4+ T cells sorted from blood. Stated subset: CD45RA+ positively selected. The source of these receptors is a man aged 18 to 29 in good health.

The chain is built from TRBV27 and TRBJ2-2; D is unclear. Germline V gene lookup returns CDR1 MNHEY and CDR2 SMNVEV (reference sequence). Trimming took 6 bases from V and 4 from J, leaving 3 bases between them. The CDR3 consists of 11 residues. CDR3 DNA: TGTGCCAGCAGCCTCACCGGGGAGCTGTTTTTT. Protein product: CASSLTGELFF.

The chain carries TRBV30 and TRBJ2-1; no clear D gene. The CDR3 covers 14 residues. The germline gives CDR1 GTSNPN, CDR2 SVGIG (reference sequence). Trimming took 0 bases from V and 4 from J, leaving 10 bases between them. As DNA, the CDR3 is TGTGCCTGGAGTGTACAGTTAGATTACAATGAGCAGTTCTTC. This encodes CAWSVQLDYNEQFF.

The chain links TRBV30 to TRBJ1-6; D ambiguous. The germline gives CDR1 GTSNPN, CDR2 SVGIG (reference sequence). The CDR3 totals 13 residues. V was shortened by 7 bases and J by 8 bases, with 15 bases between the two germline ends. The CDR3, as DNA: TGTGCCTCAACGGTTGACCTTGATTCACCCCTCCACTTT. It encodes CASTVDLDSPLHF.

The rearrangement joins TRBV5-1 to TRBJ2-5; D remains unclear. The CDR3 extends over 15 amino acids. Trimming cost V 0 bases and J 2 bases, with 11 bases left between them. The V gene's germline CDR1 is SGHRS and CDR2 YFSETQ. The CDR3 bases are TGCGCCAGCAGCTTGGACGTGGGCAGGCAAGAGACCCAGTACTTC. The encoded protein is CASSLDVGRQETQYF. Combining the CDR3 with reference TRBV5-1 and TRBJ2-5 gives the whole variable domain KAGVTQTPRYLIKTRGQQVTLSCSPISGHRSVSWYQQTPGQGLQFLFEYFSETQRNKGNFPGRFSGRQFSNSRSEMNVSTLELGDSALYLCASSLDVGRQETQYFGPGTRLLVL.

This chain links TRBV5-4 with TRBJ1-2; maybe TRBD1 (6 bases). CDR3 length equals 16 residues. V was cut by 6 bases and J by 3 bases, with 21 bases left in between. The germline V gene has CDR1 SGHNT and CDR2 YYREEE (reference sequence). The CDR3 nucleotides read TGTGCCAGCACCCAAATGTTCGGGGGCCCCTACTATGGCTACACCTTC. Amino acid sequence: CASTQMFGGPYYGYTF. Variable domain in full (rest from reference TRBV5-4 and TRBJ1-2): ETGVTQSPTHLIKTRGQQVTLRCSSQSGHNTVSWYQQALGQGPQFIFQYYREEENGRGNFPPRFSGLQFPNYSSELNVNALELDDSALYLCASTQMFGGPYYGYTFGSGTRLTVV.